What follows are 12 T cell receptor beta chains derived from one specimen sequenced in a study of spatial heterogeneity in lung cancer. A single record per CDR3 protein comes from TCRdb applying MiXCR to the 5' RACE reads. The sample gives 18,000 or so distinct CDR3 sequences, 9.2% of which show up once; around 21% is in the top ten. Sample time point: blood at routine non-recurrence follow-up after resection. The sample was PBMCs, taken at follow-up. The source is a male donor with early-stage non-small cell lung cancer.

At least ten counts were recorded for this clonotype. V gene TRBV6-6 combines with J gene TRBJ2-1; D not certain. Germline V gene data show CDR1 as MNHNY and CDR2 as SVGAGI (reference sequence). This CDR3 contains 14 residues. V gave up 5 bases and J gave up 4 bases, with 12 bases separating them. CDR3 region: CASSPPWGYNEQFF. The CDR3 bases are TGTGCCAGCAGTCCCCCGTGGGGATACAATGAGCAGTTCTTC.

The table lists this clonotype with a few counts. CDR3 sequence: CASSLFRTSGIVRNEQFF. Here the CDR3 DNA reads TGTGCCAGCAGTTTATTTCGGACTAGCGGGATCGTCCGTAATGAGCAGTTCTTC. This chain uses TRBV28 with TRBJ2-1; TRBD2 matches at 12 bases. Losses at the gene ends were 1 base for V and 7 bases for J; bases not matched to a gene: 11. This CDR3 has 18 residues. Germline-derived CDR1 and CDR2 are MDHEN and SYDVKM.

This clonotype was counted many times. The CDR3 DNA sequence: TGCAGTGCCCACCCTCCCGCCGTCCCCGGAAACATTCAGTACTTC. Encoded protein: CSAHPPAVPGNIQYF. The V call is TRBV20-1, the J call TRBJ2-4, with D unclear. Trimming removed 6 bases at V and 6 bases at J, with 21 bases between. This CDR3 has 15 amino acids. Germline V lookup: CDR1 DFQATT, CDR2 SNEGSKA (reference sequence).

The chain recombines TRBV19 with TRBJ2-1, with TRBD2 as a possible D gene (7 bases). V was trimmed by 1 base and J by 9 bases, leaving 19 bases between them. The CDR3 contains 16 residues. Germline-derived CDR1 and CDR2 are LNHDA and SQIVND (reference sequence). CDR3 loop: CASSIGGGNRASEQFF. The CDR3 coding sequence is TGTGCCAGTAGTATAGGGGGAGGGAACAGGGCTAGTGAGCAGTTCTTC.

Ten or more counts support this clonotype. This rearrangement joins TRBV18 to TRBJ2-3, with D maybe TRBD1 (7 bases). Trimming removed 3 bases at V and 6 bases at J, with 10 bases between. The CDR3 totals 13 residues. From germline, CDR1 is KGHSH and CDR2 LQKENI. The CDR3 here is CASSPEGADTQYF. CDR3 DNA: TGTGCCAGCTCACCGGAGGGGGCGGATACGCAGTATTTT.

The V call is TRBV5-1, the J call TRBJ1-5; 7 bases map to TRBD1. Germline values: CDR1 SGHRS, CDR2 YFSETQ. Trimming removed 4 bases from V and 3 bases from J; junction bases left unmatched: 13. The CDR3 spans 17 residues. The chain's CDR3 is CASSPSNRGLVNQPQHF. The CDR3 bases are TGCGCCAGCAGCCCATCCAACAGGGGACTCGTCAATCAGCCCCAGCATTTT.

There are many counts of this clonotype. The chain has TRBV6-5 and TRBJ1-2; no firm D call. Trimming removed 2 bases at V and 5 bases at J, with 9 bases between. The length of the CDR3 is 13 residues. Germline CDR1 reads MNHEY; CDR2 reads SVGAGI. CDR3 nucleotide sequence: TGTGCCAGCAGTTACAAGAATCTTTATGGCTACACCTTC. Protein sequence: CASSYKNLYGYTF.

Comment on this clonotype: This could be a read error, since a much larger clone is one nucleotide away. This chain joins TRBV27 and TRBJ2-3; D not resolved. CDR3 length: 14 amino acids. CDR1 and CDR2 (germline): MNHEY, SMNVEV (reference sequence). The CDR3 DNA sequence: TGTGCCAGCAGTTTCCGGACGTACACAGATACGCGGTATTTT. Amino acids: CASSFRTYTDTRYF.

This clonotype was picked up a small number of times. The V call is TRBV20-1, the J call TRBJ2-7; D is unclear. The CDR3 sequence is 13 residues long. V lost 1 base to trimming and J lost 0 bases, with 7 bases between them. The germline CDR1 and CDR2 sequences are DFQATT and SNEGSKA (reference sequence). DNA for the CDR3: TGCAGTGCTAGAGTTTCCCTCTCCTACGAGCAGTACTTC. This translates into CSARVSLSYEQYF.

This clonotype was detected ten times or more. The chain employs TRBV12-2 and TRBJ2-7; TRBD1 is the table's D call and was not checked against the DNA. TRBV12-2 is an annotated pseudogene. CDR3 size: 15 residues. In DNA, the CDR3 is TGTGCAAGTCGCTTAGAAAGGGGCCGCTCCTACGAGCAGTACTTC. It is translated as CASRLERGRSYEQYF.

The chain couples TRBV7-2 to TRBJ1-4, with TRBD1 matching 9 bases. The trim removed 5 bases at V and 8 bases at J, leaving 9 bases unmatched. The germline V gene has CDR1 SGHTA and CDR2 FQGNSA. The CDR3 is made up of 15 amino acids. DNA for the CDR3: TGTGCCAGCAGCCCTCCGGGACAGGGAGAAGAAAAACTGTTTTTT. Its protein product is CASSPPGQGEEKLFF.

This clonotype was recorded at least ten times. The chain uses TRBV29-1 and TRBJ2-2; possibly TRBD1 for D (6 bases). Trimming removed 7 bases at V and 1 base at J, with 7 bases between. Germline assignment: CDR1 SQVTM and CDR2 ANQGSEA. The CDR3 has 12 amino acids. CDR3 amino acids: CSGGQNTGELFF. In nucleotides, the CDR3 is TGCAGCGGGGGACAGAACACCGGGGAGCTGTTTTTT.